The 21 T cell receptor beta chains in this list originate from one sample, sequenced in a study of cytotoxic CD8 clonotypes in ibrutinib-treated CLL. TCRdb's copy holds only in-frame clones and misses some; the assay was immunoSEQ multiplex PCR. Seen here are around 300,000 clones, roughly 80% observed once, and the top ten hold approximately 7%. Specimen: PBMCs, collected before ibrutinib treatment. These TCRs come from a human donor with chronic lymphocytic leukemia.

Note on this clone: The junction departs from germline at one end; a sequencing error may be responsible. CDR3 DNA: TGTGCTAGCAGCTTAGCTTTCTCGGGAGGGGATGAGACCCAGTACTTC. This gives the protein CASSLAFSGGDETQYF. The J gene is TRBJ2-5, the V gene TRBV7-7; 8 bases line up with TRBD2. CDR1 is SSHAT and CDR2 is FNYEAQ in the germline V gene (reference sequence). CDR3 length: 16 amino acids.

V and J are TRBV7-8 and TRBJ1-3; possibly TRBD1 for D (6 bases). V lost 3 bases to trimming and J lost 4 bases, with 13 bases between them. CDR1 is SGHVS, CDR2 FQNEAQ, per germline. There are 15 residues in the CDR3. The CDR3, as DNA: TGTGCCAGCAGCTTCTCGGCAGGGGACGGAAACACCATATATTTT. It specifies CASSFSAGDGNTIYF.

The J gene is TRBJ2-1, the V gene TRBV5-1, with D possibly being TRBD2 (5 bases). Trimming removed 0 bases from V and 4 bases from J, with 8 bases in between. CDR3 size: 14 residues. Germline V gene lookup returns CDR1 SGHRS and CDR2 YFSETQ. The CDR3 nucleotides are TGCGCCAGCAGCTTGGCGGGAAGGTACAATGAGCAGTTCTTC. Translating gives CASSLAGRYNEQFF.

The rearrangement joins TRBV2 to TRBJ1-5; D is perhaps TRBD1 (6 bases). Looked up from germline, CDR1 is SNHLY and CDR2 is FYNNEI. The CDR3 extends over 14 amino acids. Trimming cost V 3 bases and J 6 bases, with 12 bases left between them. This chain's CDR3 is CASSDQGLGQPQHF. DNA of the CDR3: TGTGCCAGCAGTGATCAGGGGCTTGGTCAGCCCCAGCATTTT.

The count of this clone is one. The rearrangement uses TRBV29-1 and TRBJ2-5; TRBD1 matches at 11 bases. CDR3 length: 17 residues. CDR1 SQVTM and CDR2 ANQGSEA come from the germline V gene. After removal of 0 bases from V and 7 bases from J, the junction contained 13 bases not matched to a gene. DNA of the CDR3: TGCAGCGTTGAAGATCCCAAACTATCGGGACAGGGGGGGACCCAGTACTTC. It encodes CSVEDPKLSGQGGTQYF.

This chain links TRBV27 with TRBJ2-2; no clear D. V was clipped by 8 bases and J by 1 base, with 11 bases between them. This CDR3 region has 14 residues. Per the germline V gene, CDR1 is MNHEY and CDR2 is SMNVEV (reference sequence). The CDR3 loop is CASHALRNTGELFF. The CDR3 bases are TGTGCCAGCCACGCACTGCGGAACACCGGGGAGCTGTTTTTT.

The V and J genes are TRBV2 and TRBJ1-5; D possibly corresponds to TRBD1 (6 bases). This CDR3 region has 15 residues. V lost 6 bases and J 1 base, leaving 13 bases between the germline ends. CDR1 SNHLY and CDR2 FYNNEI come from the germline V gene. CDR3 bases: TGTGCCAGCAGCGAACAGAGGGGGAGCAATCAGCCCCAGCATTTT. Protein: CASSEQRGSNQPQHF.

The chain employs TRBV27 and TRBJ2-2; D uncertain. CDR3 size: 14 residues. Germline V gives CDR1 MNHEY, CDR2 SMNVEV (reference sequence). V lost 3 bases, J lost 0 bases, and 5 bases lay in between. CDR3 loop: CASSLPSNTGELFF. CDR3 DNA sequence: TGTGCCAGCAGTTTGCCATCGAACACCGGGGAGCTGTTTTTT.

The genes are TRBV5-1 and TRBJ2-5; 8 nucleotides align to TRBD1. With 2 bases clipped from V and 3 bases from J, the junction kept 9 bases outside the gene matches. This CDR3 comprises 16 residues. Germline-derived CDR1 and CDR2 are SGHRS and YFSETQ. The CDR3 region is CASSLGQGASKETQYF. Here the CDR3 DNA reads TGCGCCAGCAGCTTAGGGCAGGGGGCGTCCAAAGAGACCCAGTACTTC.

The chain uses TRBV14 and TRBJ1-1; a possible D gene is TRBD1 (5 bases). V shed 4 bases and J shed 4 bases, with 10 bases lying between them. This CDR3 has 13 amino acids. Germline CDR1 SGHDN, CDR2 FVKESK. In DNA form, the CDR3 reads TGTGCCAGCAGCCTTACAGGACCCACTGAAGCTTTCTTT. Its translation: CASSLTGPTEAFF.

In the case of this clone: The same CDR3 also results from other DNA sequences found in this sample. This rearrangement joins TRBV19 to TRBJ1-1; TRBD1 aligns across 7 bases. Germline V gene lookup returns CDR1 LNHDA and CDR2 SQIVND (reference sequence). J lost 5 bases, V lost 4 bases, and 4 bases had no gene match. This CDR3 region has 13 residues. The CDR3: CASSRQGGTEAFF. CDR3 bases: TGTGCCAGTAGTAGACAGGGCGGAACTGAAGCTTTCTTT.

The chain combines TRBV18 with TRBJ2-3; the match to TRBD2 covers 8 bases. This CDR3 comprises 18 residues. Germline V CDR1 and CDR2: KGHSH, LQKENI. Germline trimming cut 5 bases from V and 1 base from J; bases unmatched to any gene: 14. The CDR3 bases are TGTGCCAGCTCAATCAAACTAGCGGAAAAGTGGGGCACAGATACGCAGTATTTT. Translating it yields CASSIKLAEKWGTDTQYF.

The chain has TRBV11-3 and TRBJ2-3; 11 bases match TRBD2. The CDR3 extends over 15 amino acids. Germline CDR1 SGHNT, CDR2 YENEEA. V shed 3 bases, J shed 4 bases, and the junction held 3 bases outside the gene matches. The CDR3 loop is CASSLTSGTADTQYF. DNA for the CDR3: TGTGCCAGCAGCTTGACTAGCGGGACCGCAGATACGCAGTATTTT.

The chain is built from TRBV7-2 and TRBJ2-6, with D unresolved. CDR3 size: 17 residues. V lost 1 base to trimming and J lost 1 base, with 11 bases between them. Germline lookup yields CDR1 SGHTA and CDR2 FQGNSA. The CDR3 DNA follows: TGTGCCAGCAGCTTAGATCAGAGCTTATCTGGGGCCAACGTCCTGACTTTC. Translated, it gives CASSLDQSLSGANVLTF.

V usage is TRBV5-1 and J usage is TRBJ1-1; D call uncertain. CDR3 size: 13 residues. The V gene lost 7 bases and the J gene lost 1 base, with 11 bases spanning the gap. CDR1 and CDR2 (germline): SGHRS, YFSETQ. CDR3: CASGPLQNTEAFF. Here the CDR3 DNA reads TGCGCCAGCGGGCCCTTACAGAACACTGAAGCTTTCTTT.

The V call is TRBV10-3, the J call TRBJ1-2; maybe TRBD1 (6 bases). V was pared by 8 bases and J by 4 bases, with 17 bases between. The CDR3 has 14 residues. Per germline, CDR1 ENHRY and CDR2 SYGVKD. CDR3 nucleotide sequence: TGTGCCATCCGTGGGGACACCGGCTTCTATGGCTACACCTTC. This translates into CAIRGDTGFYGYTF.

The chain recombines TRBV4-3 with TRBJ1-1, with a weak D call TRBD1 (5 bases). V lost 4 bases, J lost 1 base, and 13 bases lay in between. The CDR3 loop spans 15 amino acids. Germline CDR1 and CDR2: LGHNA and YSLEER. The CDR3 region is CASSLTTVANTEAFF. The CDR3 bases are TGCGCCAGCAGCCTGACGACAGTGGCGAACACTGAAGCTTTCTTT.

The V and J genes are TRBV11-2 and TRBJ2-3; 12 nucleotides align to TRBD2. Germline CDR1 is SGHAT and CDR2 is FQNNGV. There are 17 residues in the CDR3. The V and J ends lost 1 base and 3 bases, in that order; junction bases with no gene match: 5. CDR3 sequence: CASSLAGLAGGTDTQYF. The CDR3 nucleotides read TGTGCCAGCAGCTTAGCTGGCCTAGCGGGAGGGACAGATACGCAGTATTTT.

The V call is TRBV28, the J call TRBJ2-7; 7 bases line up with TRBD2. V gave up 3 bases and J gave up 2 bases; unmatched junction bases: 7. The germline CDR1 and CDR2 sequences are MDHEN and SYDVKM. The CDR3 is 15 amino acids. DNA for the CDR3: TGTGCCAGCAGTTTGGGGTCTAGCGGAACCTACGAGCAGTACTTC. The encoded protein is CASSLGSSGTYEQYF.

The genes are TRBV15 and TRBJ2-3, with D possibly TRBD1 on 5 matching bases. Germline values: CDR1 LNHNV, CDR2 YYDKDF (reference sequence). V lost 0 bases and J 6 bases, leaving 16 bases between the germline ends. The CDR3 consists of 16 residues. CDR3 region: CATSRDRQGNGDTQYF. CDR3 nucleotide sequence: TGTGCCACCAGCAGAGATCGTCAGGGAAATGGGGATACGCAGTATTTT.

The genes are TRBV6-5 and TRBJ2-2; no clear D gene. The CDR3 spans 14 residues. The germline V gene has CDR1 MNHEY and CDR2 SVGAGI. Deletions cut 4 bases from V and 1 base from J, with 7 bases between. This chain's CDR3 is CASSSVLNTGELFF. CDR3 bases: TGTGCCAGCAGTTCAGTACTGAACACCGGGGAGCTGTTTTTT.